The next 6 T cell receptor beta chains were all read from a single sample in a study of CD8 T cells in ankylosing spondylitis. Antigens of these TCRs are unknown. General observations from the study: What appeared characteristic of ankylosing spondylitis blood was a TCR beta motif of several highly homologous variants.

TCRdb ran MiXCR on the 5' RACE reads and lists one entry per CDR3 protein. The table shows about 800,000 distinct CDR3 sequences, with roughly 10% occurring only once. Sequencing was done on a sample of blood, either unsorted or a sorted T cell fraction (not recorded which). These receptors were taken from a male donor with ankylosing spondylitis.

This clonotype came up a few times. The V gene is TRBV4-1, the J gene TRBJ1-1; TRBD1 matches 7 bases. J was trimmed by 1 base and V by 6 bases; bases with no gene match: 5. Looked up from germline, CDR1 is MGHRA and CDR2 is YSYEKL. The CDR3 runs to 14 residues. CDR3 residues: CASRQTGTNTEAFF. CDR3 DNA sequence: TGCGCCAGCAGGCAGACAGGGACGAACACTGAAGCTTTCTTT.

The V call is TRBV6-2 or TRBV6-3, the J call TRBJ2-1; D unclear. CDR3 size: 14 residues. Germline V gene sequence: CDR1 MNHEY, CDR2 SVGEGT. V was trimmed by 7 bases and J by 5 bases, leaving 15 bases between them. In nucleotides, the CDR3 is TGTGCCAGCAATCCCAGGAGACCAAACAATGAGCAGTTCTTC. It codes for CASNPRRPNNEQFF.

The chain employs TRBV6-1 and TRBJ1-4, with TRBD1 as a possible D gene (6 bases). Germline V gene lookup returns CDR1 MNHNS and CDR2 SASEGT. The V end was cut by 3 bases, the J end by 8 bases, with 22 bases between. The CDR3 loop spans 17 amino acids. The chain's CDR3 is CASSETGGTQLREKLFF. CDR3 nucleotides: TGTGCCAGCAGTGAGACAGGAGGGACCCAGTTGAGGGAAAAACTGTTTTTT.

There are many counts of this clonotype. The chain links TRBV29-1 to TRBJ2-1; TRBD1 matches at 7 bases. Per germline, CDR1 SQVTM and CDR2 ANQGSEA. The CDR3 length is 16 residues. Losses at the gene ends were 3 bases for V and 0 bases for J; bases not matched to a gene: 8. DNA of the CDR3: TGCAGCGTTGAGTGGGGGACAGCTAGCTCCTACAATGAGCAGTTCTTC. It encodes CSVEWGTASSYNEQFF.

This clonotype appeared many times. The rearrangement joins TRBV6-1 to TRBJ2-1; 8 bases are a match to TRBD2. This CDR3 has 16 amino acids. Germline CDR1 MNHNS, CDR2 SASEGT. V shed 5 bases, J shed 7 bases, and the junction held 13 bases outside the gene matches. The CDR3 DNA is TGTGCCAGCAGTCGGAGGCTGGCTAGCGGGCCAAATGAGCAGTTCTTC. Translation gives CASSRRLASGPNEQFF.

CDR3 sequence (DNA): TGTGCCAGCTCGTACGGTTTGGCTGGGGCCAACGTCCTGACTTTC. Its translation: CASSYGLAGANVLTF. The chain carries TRBV28 and TRBJ2-6, with no clear D. Looked up from germline, CDR1 is MDHEN and CDR2 is SYDVKM. V gave up 8 bases and J gave up 2 bases, with 13 bases separating them. The CDR3 loop spans 15 amino acids.